The clone carrying this T cell receptor (beta chain) was detected ten times or more. What it binds is not known. Criteria for exclusion of patients were uncontrolled infection, other autoimmune disease, pregnancy or lactation. These data originate in a study of T cells in Graves' hyperthyroidism and ophthalmopathy. It was RNA transcripts that yielded the amplified TCR beta CDR3 regions. HTBI primers were used for first-round RT-PCR of the TCR CDR3. MiXCR, run by TCRdb on the multiplex PCR reads, gives a single entry per CDR3 protein. The sample shows roughly 380,000 distinct CDR3 sequences, roughly 20% of them seen only once. Germline values: CDR1 MNHEY, CDR2 SMNVEV (reference sequence). The CDR3 loop spans 16 amino acids. With 0 bases clipped from V and 5 bases from J, the junction kept 5 bases outside the gene matches. The study's findings and limits: Ophthalmopathy, which appeared later, was predicted by the model a median approximately six months before onset.

This sequence originates from a woman between 35 and 50 years old with Graves' ophthalmopathy. This chain connects TRBV27 to TRBJ2-7, with 12 bases lining up with TRBD2. Sequences were obtained from blood. CDR3 nucleotide sequence: TGTGCCAGCAGTTTATCGCTGGGACTAGCGGGCCACGAGCAGTACTTC. Translating gives CASSLSLGLAGHEQYF.